The present T cell receptor beta chain was sequenced within a study of T cells after yellow fever vaccination. Between the trimmed V and J ends, which lost 0 bases and 5 bases, there was a span of 7 bases. CDR3 length equals 13 residues. Germline values: CDR1 SGHTA, CDR2 FQGNSA. TCRdb fed the 5' RACE reads into MiXCR, producing one record per CDR3 protein. The repertoire holds hundreds of thousands of distinct CDR3 sequences, around 10% seen once, with about 3% in the top ten. The V call is TRBV7-2, the J call TRBJ1-2; D not resolved. The clonotype originates from a man aged 18 to 30 who received the YFV17D yellow fever vaccine. Material: CD4+ T cells sorted from PBMCs, obtained 5 days after the yellow fever booster vaccination. The CDR3: CASSLASAYGYTF. CDR3 bases: TGTGCCAGCAGCTTAGCGTCTGCTTATGGCTACACCTTC.